These 26 T cell receptor beta chains originate from one sample sequenced in a study of OX40 agonist ivuxolimab in advanced cancers. Sequencing used immunoSEQ multiplex PCR; TCRdb keeps in-frame clones, though not all of them. The profile shows approximately 76,000 clones, approximately 86% of them singletons. Source: CD4+ or CD8+ T cells sorted from blood, taken in a trial of the OX40 agonist ivuxolimab. Receptors were obtained from an adult with an advanced solid tumor such as melanoma, head and neck, liver or kidney cancer.

Points on this clone: Just one base apart from a much larger clone, this may be a read error. Within the sample, other DNA sequences also encode this same CDR3. The V call is TRBV18, the J call TRBJ1-1; D remains unclear. With 2 bases removed from V and 0 bases from J, the gap between germline ends came to 4 bases. The CDR3 loop spans 13 amino acids. Germline CDR1 is KGHSH and CDR2 is LQKENI. CDR3 protein: CASSPGLNTEAFF. The CDR3 nucleotides read TGTGCCAGCTCACCAGGTCTGAACACTGAAGCTTTCTTT.

The rearrangement uses TRBV30 and TRBJ2-5; 8 nucleotides agree with TRBD2. The length of the CDR3 is 16 residues. Germline CDR1 and CDR2: GTSNPN and SVGIG (reference sequence). With 0 bases clipped from V and 4 bases from J, the junction kept 10 bases outside the gene matches. The CDR3 bases are TGTGCCTGGAGTGTACTTGCGGGGGGCCTGGGAGAGACCCAGTACTTC. It codes for CAWSVLAGGLGETQYF.

The J gene is TRBJ2-7, the V gene TRBV5-1, with D perhaps TRBD2 (5 bases). Germline V lookup: CDR1 SGHRS, CDR2 YFSETQ. This CDR3 spans 13 amino acids. The V end was cut by 4 bases, the J end by 3 bases, with 11 bases between. The CDR3 bases are TGCGCCAGCAGCCCAGATCGGGGCTACGAGCAGTACTTC. This codes for CASSPDRGYEQYF.

The chain uses TRBV11-2 and TRBJ2-7, with D unresolved. Germline V gene sequence: CDR1 SGHAT, CDR2 FQNNGV. The CDR3 extends over 12 amino acids. Trimming left V 1 base short and J 3 bases short, with 4 bases between. CDR3 in DNA: TGTGCCAGCAGCTTAGGTTACTACGAGCAGTACTTC. It translates to CASSLGYYEQYF.

The chain employs TRBV28 and TRBJ1-4; 11 bases align to TRBD1. The CDR3 extends over 15 amino acids. Germline lookup yields CDR1 MDHEN and CDR2 SYDVKM. J was trimmed by 4 bases and V by 10 bases; bases with no gene match: 8. The CDR3 reads CATRTGGAFNEKLFF. The CDR3 nucleotides read TGTGCCACCCGGACAGGGGGCGCCTTTAATGAAAAACTGTTTTTT.

The chain is built from TRBV2 and TRBJ2-7, with D hard to call. From germline, CDR1 is SNHLY and CDR2 FYNNEI. The V and J ends lost 5 bases and 9 bases respectively, with 14 bases between them. The CDR3 is 12 residues long. This chain's CDR3 is CASSRTEVGQYF. The CDR3 DNA reads TGTGCCAGCAGTCGGACGGAAGTTGGGCAGTACTTC.

V is TRBV5-1 and J is TRBJ2-1; 12 bases align to TRBD2. The length of the CDR3 is 16 residues. V was clipped by 6 bases and J by 5 bases; unmatched bases: 9. Germline CDR1 reads SGHRS; CDR2 reads YFSETQ. The CDR3 protein is CASTRLAGVGDNEQFF. In DNA, the CDR3 is TGCGCCAGCACCAGACTAGCGGGAGTTGGGGACAATGAGCAGTTCTTC.

This sequence joins TRBV28 and TRBJ1-2; D is perhaps TRBD1 (6 bases). From germline, CDR1 is MDHEN and CDR2 SYDVKM. V gave up 6 bases and J gave up 8 bases, with 19 bases separating them. The CDR3 is 14 residues long. The CDR3 coding sequence is TGTGCCAGCAGGGGGGGCAGGGCGGAAGGAGGCTACACCTTC. It encodes CASRGGRAEGGYTF.

The gene calls are TRBV6-5 and TRBJ1-2; the D gene is possibly TRBD1 (5 bases). Germline V CDR1 and CDR2: MNHEY, SVGAGI. V lost 3 bases and J 0 bases, leaving 11 bases between the germline ends. The CDR3 is made up of 15 amino acids. CDR3 DNA: TGTGCCAGCAGTTATAGGACAAGAGCTAACTATGGCTACACCTTC. This translates into CASSYRTRANYGYTF.

The rearrangement joins TRBV28 to TRBJ2-7; TRBD1 aligns across 9 bases. Germline CDR1 and CDR2: MDHEN and SYDVKM. The V segment lost 6 bases and the J segment 3 bases; nucleotides outside the gene matches: 3. There are 13 residues in the CDR3. This CDR3 reads CASRGQGIYEQYF. The CDR3 DNA sequence: TGTGCCAGCAGGGGACAGGGAATCTACGAGCAGTACTTC.

Worth noting for this clone: An end of the junction does not agree with germline; a read error may underlie this. The sample holds other DNA sequences that translate to the same CDR3. CDR3 protein: CASSPNRAGANVLTF. The CDR3 nucleotides are TGCGCCAGCAGTCCCAACAGGGCTGGGGCCAACGTCCTGACTTTC. This chain joins TRBV28 and TRBJ2-6; tentative D call: TRBD1 (6 bases). The CDR3 contains 15 residues. Germline CDR1 is MDHEN and CDR2 is SYDVKM.

This chain joins TRBV27 and TRBJ2-4; 12 bases fit TRBD2. The CDR3 length is 18 residues. The V gene end was trimmed by 2 bases and the J gene end by 0 bases; junction bases not matched to a gene: 5. Germline V gene lookup returns CDR1 MNHEY and CDR2 SMNVEV (reference sequence). CDR3 bases: TGTGCCAGCAGTTTAAGGCTAGCGGGGGGGTTAGCCAAAAACATTCAGTACTTC. Encoded protein: CASSLRLAGGLAKNIQYF.

Only a few counts were recorded for this clone. The chain recombines TRBV5-8 with TRBJ1-3; D not certain. Trimming removed 2 bases from V and 1 base from J, with 7 bases in between. Germline-derived CDR1 and CDR2 are SGHTS and YDEGEE. The CDR3 runs 14 residues. CDR3 nucleotide sequence: TGTGCCAGCAGCTTCCGGGCTTCTGGAAACACCATATATTTT. Translated: CASSFRASGNTIYF.

This chain links TRBV10-2 with TRBJ2-5, with unresolved D. The CDR3 length is 12 residues. Trimming took 6 bases from V and 5 from J, leaving 10 bases between them. Germline assignment: CDR1 WSHSY and CDR2 SAAADI. CDR3 protein: CASSQTGETQYF. CDR3 sequence (DNA): TGCGCCAGCAGCCAGACTGGGGAGACCCAGTACTTC.

CDR3 nucleotide sequence: TGTGCCAGCAGCCAGGATGTAGGGGGACAGCCCCAGCATTTT. It yields the protein CASSQDVGGQPQHF. The rearrangement links TRBV9 to TRBJ1-5, with D possibly TRBD1 on 6 matching bases. In germline, CDR1 is SGDLS, CDR2 YYNGEE. The CDR3 runs 14 residues. V dropped 4 bases and J dropped 7 bases, with 15 bases sitting between them. The full variable domain, its missing parts supplied by reference TRBV9 and TRBJ1-5, is DSGVTQTPKHLITATGQRVTLRCSPRSGDLSVYWYQQSLDQGLQFLIQYYNGEERAKGNILERFSAQQFPDLHSELNLSSLELGDSALYFCASSQDVGGQPQHFGDGTRLSIL.

The V and J genes are TRBV6-1 and TRBJ2-5; 13 bases agree with TRBD2. Germline V CDR1 and CDR2: MNHNS, SASEGT. The CDR3 is 16 residues long. V was clipped by 1 base and J by 2 bases; unmatched bases: 1. The CDR3 is CASSEGTSGGQETQYF. CDR3 DNA: TGTGCCAGCAGTGAAGGGACTAGCGGGGGTCAAGAGACCCAGTACTTC.

In its sample, this clone was seen once. The chain has TRBV28 and TRBJ1-2; TRBD1 agrees at 9 bases. Germline CDR1 and CDR2: MDHEN and SYDVKM. V was clipped by 5 bases and J by 8 bases; unmatched bases: 12. This CDR3 contains 15 residues. The CDR3 DNA follows: TGTGCCAGCAGTCCACAGGACAGGGGAGTAGTCGGCTACACCTTC. Translating it yields CASSPQDRGVVGYTF.

The chain combines TRBV7-9 with TRBJ2-3; the match to TRBD2 covers 9 bases. There are 18 residues in the CDR3. Unmatched junction bases numbered 13, after V lost 6 bases and J lost 0 bases. Germline V gene data show CDR1 as SEHNR and CDR2 as FQNEAQ (reference sequence). CDR3 DNA: TGTGCCAGCAGTAGGGGGGCTAGCGGGACCCCTAGCACAGATACGCAGTATTTT. It specifies CASSRGASGTPSTDTQYF.

The CDR3 loop is CASSLGQGAVETQYF. Written as DNA, the CDR3 is TGTGCCAGCAGTTTAGGCCAGGGGGCCGTAGAGACCCAGTACTTC. The chain employs TRBV28 and TRBJ2-5, with 8 bases lining up with TRBD1. V was pared by 2 bases and J by 4 bases, with 6 bases of the junction left unmatched. Germline lookup yields CDR1 MDHEN and CDR2 SYDVKM. The length of the CDR3 is 15 residues.

The V call is TRBV25-1, the J call TRBJ2-2; D remains ambiguous. The CDR3 extends over 14 amino acids. CDR1 and CDR2 (germline): MGHDK, SYGVNS. Trimming cost V 5 bases and J 1 base, with 8 bases left between them. CDR3 in DNA: TGTGCCAGCAGTCGTGGGGTGAACACCGGGGAGCTGTTTTTT. Amino acids: CASSRGVNTGELFF.

The gene calls are TRBV10-1 and TRBJ2-7; TRBD1 matches 8 bases. This CDR3 has 15 residues. Germline V gives CDR1 WNHNN, CDR2 SYGVQD (reference sequence). Trimming cost V 6 bases and J 6 bases; bases outside gene matches: 13. The CDR3 nucleotides read TGCGCCAGCAGCCGAGGGGGACAGGACAATTCCGAGCAGTACTTC. This sequence encodes CASSRGGQDNSEQYF.

The genes are TRBV7-2 and TRBJ2-7; perhaps D is TRBD1 or TRBD2 (5 bases each). The CDR3 loop spans 15 amino acids. Germline CDR1 reads SGHTA; CDR2 reads FQGNSA. Trimming shortened V by 1 base and J by 3 bases, and 13 bases separated the two germline ends. The CDR3 spells CASSLVGPRNYEQYF. Written as DNA, the CDR3 is TGTGCCAGCAGCTTAGTGGGACCTAGGAACTACGAGCAGTACTTC.

The V and J genes are TRBV28 and TRBJ2-7; 12 nucleotides line up with TRBD1. With 4 bases clipped from V and 4 bases from J, the junction kept 5 bases outside the gene matches. The V gene's germline CDR1 is MDHEN and CDR2 SYDVKM. The CDR3 extends over 15 amino acids. Here the CDR3 DNA reads TGTGCCAGCAGTTACCGGGACAGGGGGCTGTACGAGCAGTACTTC. Protein: CASSYRDRGLYEQYF.

The table lists this clone with a count of one. The genes are TRBV27 and TRBJ2-7; 8 nucleotides agree with TRBD1. In germline, CDR1 is MNHEY, CDR2 SMNVEV (reference sequence). V lost 5 bases and J lost 0; bases outside the gene matches: 9. The CDR3 totals 16 residues. The CDR3 DNA reads TGTGCCAGCAGTCCGTGGGCCGGGACAGGCTCCTACGAGCAGTACTTC. It translates to CASSPWAGTGSYEQYF.

The chain recombines TRBV9 with TRBJ2-1; 7 positions match TRBD2. The CDR3 covers 15 residues. The germline V gene has CDR1 SGDLS and CDR2 YYNGEE. V lost 0 bases to trimming and J lost 3 bases; unmatched junction nucleotides: 3. The CDR3 nucleotides are TGTGCCAGCAGCGTAGGGCTAGCGGTCTACAATGAGCAGTTCTTC. Its protein is CASSVGLAVYNEQFF.

J is TRBJ2-4 and V is TRBV19; 13 bases are a match to TRBD2. The CDR3 is 19 amino acids. Germline assignment: CDR1 LNHDA and CDR2 SQIVND (reference sequence). V dropped 0 bases and J dropped 1; count of bases not matched to a gene: 6. The CDR3 bases are TGTGCCAGTAGTATAGAGACTAGCGGGAGGAGGGGGGCCAAAAACATTCAGTACTTC. This sequence encodes CASSIETSGRRGAKNIQYF.